The 10 T cell receptor beta chains given below trace back to one sample, sequenced in a study of blood T cell repertoires in COVID-19. The repertoire was sequenced with immunoSEQ multiplex PCR; TCRdb's copy has only in-frame clones and lacks some. This sample yields approximately 46,000 clones, of which roughly 88% are seen a single time; around 8% belongs to the top ten. Sequencing was carried out using peripheral blood. The receptors shown here come from a human donor in a cohort sampled during active COVID-19.

The chain has TRBV20-1 and TRBJ2-1, with TRBD2 matching 8 bases. CDR3 size: 15 residues. Germline V gene sequence: CDR1 DFQATT, CDR2 SNEGSKA (reference sequence). V shed 3 bases, J shed 8 bases, and the junction held 12 bases outside the gene matches. This chain's CDR3 is CSASAPGLGRDEQFF. The CDR3 bases are TGCAGTGCTAGTGCCCCGGGACTAGGAAGGGATGAGCAGTTCTTC.

V usage is TRBV11-2 and J usage is TRBJ2-7; perhaps TRBD1 as D (5 bases). Germline V gene sequence: CDR1 SGHAT, CDR2 FQNNGV. Deletions cut 0 bases from V and 3 bases from J, with 6 bases between. The CDR3 is 13 amino acids. The chain's CDR3 is CASSLDRVYEQYF. For the CDR3, the DNA is TGTGCCAGCAGCTTAGACAGGGTCTACGAGCAGTACTTC.

CDR3: CASRVRGGLLSGSSYNEQFF. DNA of the CDR3: TGTGCCAGTAGGGTGCGGGGAGGGCTGCTTAGCGGGAGCTCCTACAATGAGCAGTTCTTC. The V call is TRBV19, the J call TRBJ2-1, with TRBD2 matching over 9 bases. The V gene's germline CDR1 is LNHDA and CDR2 SQIVND (reference sequence). The CDR3 contains 20 residues. The trim removed 6 bases at V and 0 bases at J, leaving 18 bases unmatched.

The chain joins TRBV29-1 to TRBJ2-7; TRBD2 might be the D (6 bases). The CDR3 covers 14 residues. Trimming cost V 4 bases and J 5 bases, with 18 bases left between them. Germline loops: CDR1 SQVTM, CDR2 ANQGSEA. DNA for the CDR3: TGCAGCGTTGTTTTACCCGGGAGCCGGAACGAGCAGTACTTC. Amino acid sequence: CSVVLPGSRNEQYF.

The CDR3 DNA sequence: TGTGCCATCAGTGAGTTACAGGGGTCGGGCGGCTACACCTTC. Encoded protein: CAISELQGSGGYTF. The V call is TRBV10-3, the J call TRBJ1-2; 7 bases match TRBD1. This CDR3 contains 14 residues. Per the germline V gene, CDR1 is ENHRY and CDR2 is SYGVKD. J gave up 8 bases and V 1 base, and 7 bases lay outside the gene matches.

V and J are TRBV28 and TRBJ2-7, with 8 bases aligning to TRBD1. Germline CDR1 reads MDHEN; CDR2 reads SYDVKM. The CDR3 is 15 amino acids. V lost 4 bases, J lost 3 bases, and 8 bases stayed unmatched. This CDR3 is CASSSAQGQVYEQYF. CDR3 nucleotide sequence: TGTGCCAGCAGTTCCGCCCAGGGACAGGTCTACGAGCAGTACTTC.

The rearrangement joins TRBV28 to TRBJ1-1; 8 bases are shared with TRBD1. The CDR3 is 15 residues long. The germline V gene has CDR1 MDHEN and CDR2 SYDVKM. The V segment lost 5 bases and the J segment 4 bases; nucleotides outside the gene matches: 9. DNA of the CDR3: TGTGCCAGCAGTCGGCCAGGGGGCGATGGCACTGAAGCTTTCTTT. Protein sequence: CASSRPGGDGTEAFF.

This clone was observed a single time. DNA of the CDR3: TGTGCCAGCAGTTACGGGACAGGGTACGAGCAGTACTTC. Translation: CASSYGTGYEQYF. The chain carries TRBV6-5 and TRBJ2-7; 9 bases line up with TRBD1. The CDR3 contains 13 residues. With 2 bases clipped from V and 4 bases from J, the junction kept 0 bases outside the gene matches. Germline V gene data show CDR1 as MNHEY and CDR2 as SVGAGI.

The genes are TRBV28 and TRBJ1-3; a weak D match, TRBD1 (6 bases). This CDR3 has 16 amino acids. CDR1 MDHEN and CDR2 SYDVKM come from the germline V gene. Trimming cost V 3 bases and J 1 base, with 13 bases left between them. The CDR3 DNA sequence: TGTGCCAGCAGTTTGGAGACAGGCCGATCTGGAAACACCATATATTTT. Residues: CASSLETGRSGNTIYF.

V gene TRBV6-4 combines with J gene TRBJ1-1, with 8 positions matching TRBD1. The CDR3 contains 15 residues. Trimming took 0 bases from V and 7 from J; bases not matched to a gene: 7. Germline assignment: CDR1 MRHNA and CDR2 SNTAGT. The CDR3 loop reads CASSDSPRGPVEAFF. DNA of the CDR3: TGTGCCAGCAGTGACTCGCCCAGGGGGCCCGTTGAAGCTTTCTTT.